One sample yielded the 4 T cell receptor beta chains listed below, sequenced in a study of T-cell memory formation after mild COVID-19 (dated by TCRdb to the early 2020s). The library came from 5' RACE. Sequencing was performed on an Illumina NovaSeq 6000. TCRdb took the public reads, trimmed them with fastp at Q25, ran MiXCR for clone calling and kept in-frame beta chains. Rows merge per CDR3 protein into single entries with the most common DNA and genes. For this sample there are some 250,000 distinct CDR3 sequences; 8.5% to 9.5% appear just once. 22% of the sample belongs to the ten largest clones. Sequenced sample: PBMCs or a T cell subset sorted from them (not recorded which). These receptors came from a man aged 18 to 30 who had mild COVID-19 (a few samples of this study predate the infection). The sample titles of this study are shuffled in the database, so cell type and time point are left out; the donor was told from shared clones.

In its sample, this clonotype was seen a few times. The chain employs TRBV4-1 and TRBJ2-5; D gene ambiguous. CDR1 MGHRA and CDR2 YSYEKL come from the germline V gene. The V and J ends lost 1 base and 4 bases respectively, with 19 bases between them. The CDR3 totals 17 residues. This CDR3 reads CASSQGTELGSGETQYF. As DNA, the CDR3 is TGCGCCAGCAGCCAAGGAACGGAATTAGGTTCAGGAGAGACCCAGTACTTC.

The chain employs TRBV12-3 or TRBV12-4 and TRBJ2-5; 9 bases are a match to TRBD2. The CDR3 extends over 16 amino acids. V trimming: 5 bases; J trimming: 4 bases; junction bases outside the gene matches: 11. CDR3 protein: CASSVLRGRGGETQYF. DNA for the CDR3: TGTGCCAGCAGTGTCTTGCGGGGGCGGGGGGGAGAGACCCAGTACTTC.

The genes are TRBV21-1 and TRBJ2-7; no check of the table's D call, TRBD2, against the DNA was made. TRBV21-1 is classified as a pseudogene. The CDR3 runs to 16 residues. CDR3 amino acids: CASSKSFKASNCEQYV. DNA for the CDR3: TGTGCCAGCAGCAAATCTTTTAAGGCTAGCAACTGCGAGCAGTACGTC.

This clonotype was recorded many times. This sequence joins TRBV12-3 or TRBV12-4 and TRBJ2-7; D ambiguous. V shed 3 bases and J shed 1 base, with 4 bases lying between them. CDR3 size: 12 residues. The CDR3 spells CASSFESYEQYF. The CDR3 DNA follows: TGTGCCAGCAGTTTCGAATCCTACGAGCAGTACTTC.